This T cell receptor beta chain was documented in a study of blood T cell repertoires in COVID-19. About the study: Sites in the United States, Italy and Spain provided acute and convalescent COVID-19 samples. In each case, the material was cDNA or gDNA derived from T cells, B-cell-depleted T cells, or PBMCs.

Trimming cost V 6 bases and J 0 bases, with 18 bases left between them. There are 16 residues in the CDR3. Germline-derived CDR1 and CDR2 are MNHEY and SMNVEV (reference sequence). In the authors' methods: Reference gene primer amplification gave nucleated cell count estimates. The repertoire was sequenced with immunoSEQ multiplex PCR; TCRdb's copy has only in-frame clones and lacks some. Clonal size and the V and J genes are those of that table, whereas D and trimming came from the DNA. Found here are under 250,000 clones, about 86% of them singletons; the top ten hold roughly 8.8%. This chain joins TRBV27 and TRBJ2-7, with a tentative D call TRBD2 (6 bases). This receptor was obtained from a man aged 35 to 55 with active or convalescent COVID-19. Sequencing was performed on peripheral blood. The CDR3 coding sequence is TGTGCCAGCAGCTTCGGGGGAAACCCGAGCTCCTACGAGCAGTACTTC. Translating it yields CASSFGGNPSSYEQYF.